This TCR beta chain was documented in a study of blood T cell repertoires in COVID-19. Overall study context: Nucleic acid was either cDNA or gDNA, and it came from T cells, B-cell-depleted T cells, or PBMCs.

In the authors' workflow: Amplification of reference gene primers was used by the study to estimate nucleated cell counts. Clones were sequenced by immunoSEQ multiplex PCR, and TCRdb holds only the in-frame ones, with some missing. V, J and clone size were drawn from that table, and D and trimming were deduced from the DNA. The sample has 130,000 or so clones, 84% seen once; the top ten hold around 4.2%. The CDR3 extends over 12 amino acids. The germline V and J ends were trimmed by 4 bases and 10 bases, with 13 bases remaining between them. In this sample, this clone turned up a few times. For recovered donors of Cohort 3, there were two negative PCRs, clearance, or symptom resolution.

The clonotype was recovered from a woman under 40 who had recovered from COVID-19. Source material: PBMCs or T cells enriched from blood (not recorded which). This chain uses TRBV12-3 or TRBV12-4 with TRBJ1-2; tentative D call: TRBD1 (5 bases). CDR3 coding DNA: TGTGCCAGCAGTTACTTGGGAGGGGACTACACCTTC. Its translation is CASSYLGGDYTF.